This T cell receptor (beta chain) was sequenced in a study of T cells in Graves' hyperthyroidism and ophthalmopathy. Study-wide results and caveats: Among clonotypes expanded in thyroid above 0.001, most were also found in blood. From stable hyperthyroidism, ophthalmopathy was set apart by a 13 V-J model.

This clonotype was seen many times. The antigen remains undetermined. Amplification targeted TCR beta CDR3 regions from RNA transcripts. During a first-round RT-PCR of the TCR CDR3, the HTBI primer set was used. TCRdb re-derived calls from the multiplex PCR reads in MiXCR, one entry per CDR3 protein. Here the sample spans 610,000 or so distinct CDR3 sequences, roughly 46% being singletons. Each diagnosis drew on symptoms, thyroxine, TRAb, thyroid ultrasound and orbital computed tomography findings. V was clipped by 7 bases and J by 1 base; unmatched bases: 7. This CDR3 region has 14 residues. Germline V gene lookup returns CDR1 SGHTS and CDR2 YDEGEE.

V usage is TRBV5-8 and J usage is TRBJ2-5, with 7 bases matching TRBD2. This receptor was obtained from a woman between 18 and 29 years old with Graves' hyperthyroidism. The sequencing sample was made of peripheral blood or thyroid tissue (not recorded which). The CDR3 region is CASRMAGAQETQYF. The CDR3 DNA reads TGTGCCAGCCGGATGGCGGGAGCCCAAGAGACCCAGTACTTC.